This T cell receptor beta chain derives from a study of STAT5B mutations in CD4+ large granular lymphocyte leukemia. Details on this clone: The antigen is unknown.

Study conclusions and caveats: 8/27 top patient clones versus 2/35 control clones were TRBV06-family.

Assay: immunoSEQ multiplex PCR; the TCRdb copy retains only in-frame clones and omits some. In the table there are some 34,000 clones, around 74% of which are singletons. The CDR3 totals 15 residues. Germline V gene data show CDR1 as SEHNR and CDR2 as FQNEAQ (reference sequence). V lost 8 bases, J lost 5 bases, and 15 bases stayed unmatched. The sample was CD4+ T cells from blood buffy coats. The chain carries TRBV7-9 and TRBJ2-7, with TRBD1 identical over 7 bases. The sequence came from a human donor in good health. CDR3 nucleotide sequence: TGTGCCAGCCGCCATCCCGGGACAGCGATGCACGAGCAGTACTTC. It encodes CASRHPGTAMHEQYF.